Shown below are 28 T cell receptor beta chains from a single sample sequenced in a study of T cell repertoires in cytomegalovirus infection. Their specific antigens are unknown. TCRdb recomputed calls from the reads with MiXCR, one row per CDR3 protein. This table holds about 890,000 distinct CDR3 sequences, 31% found once. The sequenced sample was cultured CD8+ T cells from PBMCs, obtained from culture after CMV antigen stimulation. All receptors derive from a human donor in good health (CMV status not recorded). Some clones in this sample may be carry-over from other donors' samples.

Only a few counts were recorded for this clonotype. V and J are TRBV3-1 and TRBJ2-7; D gene uncertain. Per germline, CDR1 LGHDT and CDR2 YNNKEL (reference sequence). V lost 1 base and J 6 bases, leaving 7 bases between the germline ends. The CDR3 extends over 12 amino acids. The CDR3 region has the DNA TGTGCCAGCAGCCAAGGGGGAATCGAGCAGTACGTC. Its translation: CASSQGGIEQYV.

On this clonotype itself: A much larger clone differs by one base, so this may be a read error. The DNA of the CDR3 is TGTGCCATCAGCTTCTCCGGGACAGCGTACAATGAGCAGTTCTTC. It translates to CAISFSGTAYNEQFF. The chain joins TRBV7-9 to TRBJ2-1; TRBD1 agrees at 7 bases. CDR1 and CDR2 (germline): SEHNR, FQNEAQ (reference sequence). The CDR3 has 15 amino acids.

About this clonotype: A much larger clone sits a single nucleotide away, making a read error possible. Likely a read error: the CDR3 ends without its conserved phenylalanine or tryptophan. The CDR3 nucleotides are TGTGCCAGCAGCTCCCCTTCGGGGGGCCGTAAAAATAATGAGCAGTTCCTC. It is translated as CASSSPSGGRKNNEQFL. The rearrangement joins TRBV7-2 to TRBJ2-1, with D perhaps TRBD2 (7 bases). The CDR3 runs to 17 residues. With 4 bases removed from V and 7 bases from J, the gap between germline ends came to 23 bases. CDR1 and CDR2 from the germline V gene are SGHTA and FQGNSA.

This clonotype was observed a few times. This rearrangement joins TRBV19 to TRBJ1-5; the D is unclear. The CDR3 is made up of 15 amino acids. CDR1 is LNHDA and CDR2 is SQIVND in the germline V gene (reference sequence). Trimming took off 9 bases at V and 0 bases at J, with 15 bases between the two ends. CDR3 DNA: TGTGCCAGCACTTCGACTTTCCTTAGCAATCAGCCCCAGCATTTT. Its translation is CASTSTFLSNQPQHF.

This sequence joins TRBV7-8 and TRBJ2-7; D uncertain. The CDR3 spans 14 residues. The germline V gene has CDR1 SGHVS and CDR2 FQNEAQ. Trimming stripped 0 bases from V and 4 bases from J, with 10 bases between. CDR3 in amino acids: CASSLANAIYEQYF. CDR3 DNA sequence: TGTGCCAGCAGCTTAGCTAACGCCATTTACGAGCAGTACTTC.

This clonotype was counted ten times or more. At one boundary the junction diverges from the germline segment, which might be a read error. This sequence joins TRBV4-1 and TRBJ2-7, with TRBD1 matching 11 bases. The CDR3 has 14 amino acids. Germline V gene data show CDR1 as MGHRA and CDR2 as YSYEKL. This chain's CDR3 is CASSQGQGAYEQYF. The CDR3 nucleotides are TGTGCCAGCAGCCAAGGACAGGGGGCGTATGAGCAGTACTTC.

The chain couples TRBV19 to TRBJ2-1; the D call may be TRBD1 or TRBD2 (5 bases each). V was cut by 0 bases and J by 3 bases, with 12 bases left in between. The CDR3 extends over 16 amino acids. Germline values: CDR1 LNHDA, CDR2 SQIVND (reference sequence). Written as DNA, the CDR3 is TGTGCCAGTAGTATAGATCTAGGGACGGTCTACAATGAGCAGTTCTTC. Translating it yields CASSIDLGTVYNEQFF.

This clonotype was seen at least ten times. The V call is TRBV7-6, the J call TRBJ2-2; 8 bases line up with TRBD2. Germline-derived CDR1 and CDR2 are SGHVS and FNYEAQ. V lost 5 bases and J lost 10; bases outside the gene matches: 15. This CDR3 is built from 16 residues. In DNA, the CDR3 is TGTGCCAGCAGCCTCCCTCGGACGGGGGGGTTGAAGGAGCTGTTTTTT. Its protein product is CASSLPRTGGLKELFF.

In this sample, this clonotype turned up a few times. V is TRBV2 and J is TRBJ1-1; 11 bases map to TRBD1. The CDR3 loop spans 17 amino acids. V lost 6 bases to trimming and J lost 2 bases; unmatched junction nucleotides: 11. From germline, CDR1 is SNHLY and CDR2 FYNNEI. As DNA, the CDR3 is TGTGCCAGCAGACTCCCGGGACAGGGGGTTGTAAACACTGAAGCTTTCTTT. It is translated as CASRLPGQGVVNTEAFF.

The J gene is TRBJ2-7, the V gene TRBV28, with D possibly matching TRBD1 (5 bases). V lost 3 bases and J 3 bases, leaving 12 bases between the germline ends. The CDR3 extends over 14 amino acids. The V gene's germline CDR1 is MDHEN and CDR2 SYDVKM. This chain's CDR3 is CASSLFQGGYEQYV. The CDR3 coding sequence is TGTGCCAGCAGTTTGTTCCAGGGTGGCTACGAGCAGTACGTC.

This clonotype has more than one count but fewer than ten. This chain joins TRBV12-3 or TRBV12-4 and TRBJ2-7; no clear D gene. V lost 6 bases, J lost 6 bases, and 15 bases lay in between. The CDR3 loop spans 13 amino acids. DNA for the CDR3: TGTGCCAGCAGCCCCTCGCCGGTTGCCGAGCAGTACTTC. Its translation: CASSPSPVAEQYF.

The chain recombines TRBV27 with TRBJ2-1; 15 bases are shared with TRBD2. The CDR3 sequence is 18 residues long. The V segment lost 3 bases and the J segment 8 bases; nucleotides outside the gene matches: 11. Germline-derived CDR1 and CDR2 are MNHEY and SMNVEV (reference sequence). CDR3 in DNA: TGTGCCAGCAGTTTGCCGGGACTAGCGGGGGGTAAAAGGGATGAGCAGTTCTTC. Encoded protein: CASSLPGLAGGKRDEQFF.

The chain links TRBV10-3 to TRBJ2-1, with 7 bases identical to TRBD2. Germline CDR1 reads ENHRY; CDR2 reads SYGVKD. The CDR3 sequence is 17 residues long. V trimming: 0 bases; J trimming: 4 bases; junction bases outside the gene matches: 9. The CDR3 region is CAISESLGGEPYNEQFF. The CDR3 DNA is TGTGCCATCAGTGAGTCGCTGGGGGGGGAACCTTACAATGAGCAGTTCTTC.

This clonotype was found once. The chain is built from TRBV7-9 and TRBJ2-1, with a possible D match to TRBD2 (6 bases). This CDR3 has 16 amino acids. V was shortened by 5 bases and J by 7 bases, with 21 bases between the two germline ends. Germline assignment: CDR1 SEHNR and CDR2 FQNEAQ (reference sequence). CDR3: CASSTRDFYPGNEQFF. The CDR3, as DNA: TGTGCCAGCAGCACTCGGGACTTCTACCCCGGGAATGAGCAGTTCTTC.

The chain employs TRBV12-3 or TRBV12-4 and TRBJ1-4; tentatively, D is TRBD1 (6 bases). Trimming shortened V by 5 bases and J by 8 bases, and 18 bases separated the two germline ends. The CDR3 has 15 amino acids. In nucleotides, the CDR3 is TGTGCCAGCAGTGACGGGGGGCAAATAGCCGAAAAACTGTTTTTT. It yields the protein CASSDGGQIAEKLFF.

This clonotype was observed many times. This chain joins TRBV11-2 and TRBJ2-1; D is unresolved. Trimming left V 0 bases short and J 8 bases short, with 23 bases between. The CDR3 is 18 amino acids. Germline assignment: CDR1 SGHAT and CDR2 FQNNGV. The CDR3 nucleotides read TGTGCCAGCAGCTTAGACACATTCTACGGGTTTAAGGGCTATGAGCAGTTCTTC. Translated: CASSLDTFYGFKGYEQFF.

The gene calls are TRBV6-1 and TRBJ2-1; 9 bases match TRBD1. Germline CDR1 and CDR2: MNHNS and SASEGT. The junction had 7 bases not matched to a gene; V was cut back by 5 bases and J by 5 bases. This CDR3 has 15 residues. The CDR3 coding sequence is TGTGCCAGCAGTCCCACAGGGGGCTTAAACAATGAGCAGTTCTTC. Its translation is CASSPTGGLNNEQFF.

This chain uses TRBV27 with TRBJ2-3; D possibly corresponds to TRBD2 (5 bases). Germline V gene sequence: CDR1 MNHEY, CDR2 SMNVEV (reference sequence). This CDR3 contains 15 residues. Trimming pared 6 bases from V and 2 bases from J, leaving 15 bases between. For the CDR3, the DNA is TGTGCCAGCAGCCAAGGGCATCGGGACACAGATACGCAGTATTTT. It translates to CASSQGHRDTDTQYF.

The CDR3 loop is CATSRDRGTSTYGYTF. The DNA for the CDR3 is TGTGCCACCAGCAGAGATCGTGGGACATCCACCTATGGCTACACCTTC. V gene TRBV15 combines with J gene TRBJ1-2; a possible D gene is TRBD1 (6 bases). Germline assignment: CDR1 LNHNV and CDR2 YYDKDF (reference sequence). Trimming stripped 0 bases from V and 4 bases from J, with 15 bases between. The CDR3 is 16 residues long.

This clonotype was seen a few times. V and J are TRBV14 and TRBJ2-7, with 8 nucleotides matching TRBD1. The V segment lost 0 bases and the J segment 3 bases; nucleotides outside the gene matches: 7. Germline-derived CDR1 and CDR2 are SGHDN and FVKESK. This CDR3 has 16 residues. CDR3 in amino acids: CASSQEGQGGFYEQYF. The CDR3 bases are TGTGCCAGCAGCCAAGAAGGACAGGGAGGTTTCTACGAGCAGTACTTC.

The table lists this clonotype with a few counts. Here the CDR3 DNA reads TGTGCCAGCAGTTACTCGAGGACAGCTAACTATGGCTACACCTTC. Protein: CASSYSRTANYGYTF. The chain joins TRBV6-8 to TRBJ1-2; D possibly corresponds to TRBD1 (6 bases). V was cut by 0 bases and J by 0 bases, with 8 bases left in between. CDR1 is MNHGY and CDR2 is SAAAGT in the germline V gene. The CDR3 consists of 15 residues.

In its sample, this clonotype was seen a few times. The V gene is TRBV15, the J gene TRBJ2-3, with 10 bases identical to TRBD2. The CDR3 contains 18 residues. With 0 bases clipped from V and 4 bases from J, the junction kept 10 bases outside the gene matches. Germline V gene lookup returns CDR1 LNHNV and CDR2 YYDKDF (reference sequence). The CDR3 spells CATSREWMERGGPDTQYF. DNA for the CDR3: TGTGCCACCAGCAGAGAATGGATGGAGCGGGGGGGCCCAGATACGCAGTATTTT.

The J gene is TRBJ1-3, the V gene TRBV25-1; D not resolved. This CDR3 region has 18 residues. Between the trimmed V and J ends, which lost 0 bases and 2 bases, there was a span of 17 bases. Germline lookup yields CDR1 MGHDK and CDR2 SYGVNS. CDR3 nucleotides: TGTGCCAGCAGTGAATATATGGGAACAGACCTCCCTGGAAACACCATATATTTT. It encodes CASSEYMGTDLPGNTIYF.

The V and J genes are TRBV3-1 and TRBJ1-1, with unresolved D. Looked up from germline, CDR1 is LGHDT and CDR2 is YNNKEL (reference sequence). V lost 4 bases to trimming and J lost 0 bases, with 15 bases between them. This CDR3 is 16 amino acids long. The CDR3 DNA follows: TGTGCCAGCAGCCGAGGAGGAATCTTTTTGAACACTGAAGCTTTCTTT. The encoded protein is CASSRGGIFLNTEAFF.

There are many counts of this clonotype. The chain employs TRBV7-9 and TRBJ1-6, with 8 bases that match TRBD1. CDR3 size: 15 residues. V lost 2 bases to trimming and J lost 7 bases; unmatched junction nucleotides: 4. The germline V gene encodes CDR1 SEHNR and CDR2 FQNEAQ (reference sequence). The CDR3 nucleotides are TGTGCCAGCAGCTTACCCGGACAGGGCAATTCACCCCTCCACTTT. Encoded protein: CASSLPGQGNSPLHF. Filled out from reference TRBV7-9 and TRBJ1-6, the complete variable domain reads DTGVSQNPRHKITKRGQNVTFRCDPISEHNRLYWYRQTLGQGPEFLTYFQNEAQLEKSRLLSDRFSAERPKGSFSTLEIQRTEQGDSAMYLCASSLPGQGNSPLHFGNGTRLTVT.

This clonotype was observed a few times. The CDR3 is CASSLDDSYEQYV. The CDR3 nucleotides read TGTGCCAGCAGCTTAGATGACTCCTACGAGCAGTACGTC. The chain joins TRBV7-8 to TRBJ2-7, with D uncertain. This CDR3 is built from 13 residues. The ends were cut back, 1 base at V and 0 bases at J, with 4 bases in the middle. Germline V gives CDR1 SGHVS, CDR2 FQNEAQ.

The V gene is TRBV10-3, the J gene TRBJ1-2; 7 nucleotides match TRBD1. V was pared by 3 bases and J by 3 bases, with 7 bases of the junction left unmatched. This CDR3 has 15 amino acids. Germline V gene sequence: CDR1 ENHRY, CDR2 SYGVKD. The CDR3: CAISELQGDDYGYTF. CDR3 bases: TGTGCCATCAGTGAATTGCAGGGGGACGACTATGGCTACACCTTC.

This clonotype was counted ten times or more. The V gene is TRBV6-6, the J gene TRBJ2-5, with D possibly being TRBD1 (5 bases). Trimming pared 2 bases from V and 1 base from J, leaving 8 bases between. The CDR3 contains 14 residues. Germline lookup yields CDR1 MNHNY and CDR2 SVGAGI (reference sequence). The DNA of the CDR3 is TGTGCCAGCAGTTACGCAGGGTCCCAAGAGACCCAGTACTTC. It encodes CASSYAGSQETQYF.